Here is one T cell receptor (beta chain) with its context. Its antigen remains unidentified. Qualities for individual bases were not recorded, and no much larger clone is one base off. The data were obtained in a study of T cell responses to AZD1222 COVID-19 vaccine (dated by TCRdb to 2020 to 2022). Background for the entire study: AZD1222 recipients whose second dose came at about 4 weeks and those whose second dose came at about 12 weeks were combined into one group, since spike-specific TCR depth and breadth did not differ between the two schedules. A total of 233 trial participants underwent TCR sequencing, of whom under 220 had received two doses of AZD1222 and some 26 had received two doses of the MenACWY control vaccine. Trial participants were enrolled by age into subgroups of 18-55, 56-69 and 70-plus years, and around 150, 28 and 57 TCR-sequenced participants, respectively, were included in these subgroups.

The full study reports these points: Because no day 14 peak-response samples were available, repertoires were characterized only after the peak T cell response. A significant rise in spike-specific TCR breadth and depth was observed after two AZD1222 doses relative to day 0 and relative to MenACWY recipients. Conclusions about previously exposed vaccinees are limited because only five or six AZD1222 recipients were SARS-CoV-2 seropositive at baseline. Nearly half of unique spike-specific TCRs reportedly recognized epitopes outside regions mutated in the B.1.351 and B.1.1.7 variants. The vaccine-associated CD4 TCRs covered the entire spike protein, and the dominant responses fell in regions 160-218 and 743-854. The 56-69-year group was small, and its depth increase did not reach significance, likely because of low power. Participants were mostly white British, with more females than males. The authors suggested clonal diversity may have been underestimated.

The CDR3 regions of human TCRbeta chains were analyzed by immunosequencing. In the authors' own workflow: TCRs in the repertoires were compared against a reference library of SARS-CoV-2-specific TCRs that had been generated with the MIRA antigen-specificity platform. Breadth meant the fraction of unique TCRs that were SARS-CoV-2-associated, whereas depth meant the fraction of total T cells that were SARS-CoV-2-associated. Each spike-specific TCR was assigned to its reactive spike region and to a CD4 or CD8 class using the MIRA data. Log10-transformed breadth and depth values were compared by one-way ANOVA with Sidak's multiple comparisons tests. What TCRdb holds here is the immuneACCESS table cut down to in-frame rearrangements. Part of the clones is not present; checked against another copy, under half of the missing clones reflect an unresolved V gene, and the others are unexplained. V, J and clone size were drawn from that table, and D and trimming were deduced from the DNA. This sample lists 120,000 or so clones; 85% to 95% were detected once. The leading ten clones occupy around 7.8% of the sample.

This specimen's time point label, per the study, means: baseline before first vaccination. The vaccinee samples were drawn from two UK trials, COV001 and COV002, one of which was a single-blind randomized controlled phase 2/3 trial testing AZD1222 (ChAdOx1 nCoV-19) in healthy adults. For TCRbeta chain sequencing, PBMC samples were collected from trial participants at day 0 and at day 28 after the second dose. V trim: 2 bases; J trim: 4 bases; unmatched bases: 8. CDR1 MNHNS and CDR2 SASEGT were looked up in the germline V gene. The CDR3 starts with the cysteine, ends with the phenylalanine, and has 16 residues. Solely the CDR3 DNA is kept, with 48 bases framed from the first base.

The clonotype comes from an adult in good health. This specimen consisted of peripheral blood, obtained on day 0 of AZD1222 vaccination. The rearranged chain carries TRBV6-1 and TRBJ2-7; 10 middle bases align to TRBD1. The nucleotide sequence reads TGTGCCAGCAGTGAATCCCTAGGGACAGGGGAATACGAGCAGTACTTC. Its protein reads: CASSESLGTGEYEQYF.